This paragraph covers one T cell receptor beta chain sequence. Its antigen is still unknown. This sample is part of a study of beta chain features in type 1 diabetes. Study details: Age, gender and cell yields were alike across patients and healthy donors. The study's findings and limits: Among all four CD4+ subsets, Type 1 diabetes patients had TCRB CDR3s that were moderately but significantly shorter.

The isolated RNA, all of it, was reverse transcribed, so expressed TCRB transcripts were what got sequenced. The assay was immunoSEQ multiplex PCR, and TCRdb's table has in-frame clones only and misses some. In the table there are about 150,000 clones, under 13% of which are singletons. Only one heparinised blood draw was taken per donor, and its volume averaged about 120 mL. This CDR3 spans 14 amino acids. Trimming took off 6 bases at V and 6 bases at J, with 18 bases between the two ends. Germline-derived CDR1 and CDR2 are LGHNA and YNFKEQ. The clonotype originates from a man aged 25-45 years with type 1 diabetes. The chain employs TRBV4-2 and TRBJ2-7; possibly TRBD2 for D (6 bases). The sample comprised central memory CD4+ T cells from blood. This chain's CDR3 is CASRRRLGGAEQYF. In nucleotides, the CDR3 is TGTGCCAGCAGGCGAAGGCTCGGGGGAGCCGAGCAGTACTTC.